The 5 T cell receptor beta chains in this list originate from one sample, sequenced in a study of cytotoxic CD8 clonotypes in ibrutinib-treated CLL (dated by TCRdb to the early 2020s). The library was built by means of the immunoSEQ multiplex PCR assay. TCRdb took over this immuneACCESS table, retaining in-frame rearrangements with V and J assigned. Such tables are incomplete; in checked studies, under half of the missing clones stem from an unresolved V gene, and the remainder is unexplained. Across this sample there are over 130,000 clones, with 65% to 85% seen only once. The ten most abundant clones make up 7.5% to 8% of the sample. This material consisted of PBMCs, taken after 36 months of ibrutinib treatment. These receptor sequences come from a human donor with chronic lymphocytic leukemia.

The CDR3: CASSINRILTDTQYF. In DNA, the CDR3 is TGTGCCAGTAGTATAAACAGGATACTCACAGATACGCAGTATTTT. This chain links TRBV19 with TRBJ2-3; tentative D call: TRBD1 (5 bases). Between the trimmed V and J ends, which lost 2 bases and 2 bases, there was a span of 11 bases. This CDR3 contains 15 residues. The germline V gene encodes CDR1 LNHDA and CDR2 SQIVND (reference sequence). Using reference TRBV19 and TRBJ2-3 for the parts outside the CDR3, the full variable domain is DGGITQSPKYLFRKEGQNVTLSCEQNLNHDAMYWYRQDPGQGLRLIYYSQIVNDFQKGDIAEGYSVSREKKESFPLTVTSAQKNPTAFYLCASSINRILTDTQYFGPGTRLTVL.

The chain joins TRBV7-8 to TRBJ2-5; D not resolved. V was pared by 0 bases and J by 7 bases, with 12 bases between. This CDR3 spans 14 amino acids. The germline V gene encodes CDR1 SGHVS and CDR2 FQNEAQ. DNA for the CDR3: TGTGCCAGCAGCTTAGCGGGTACCCCCGGGACCCAGTACTTC. Residues: CASSLAGTPGTQYF.

The chain uses TRBV7-9 and TRBJ1-1, with no clear D. Per germline, CDR1 SEHNR and CDR2 FQNEAQ (reference sequence). V was trimmed by 4 bases and J by 6 bases, leaving 12 bases between them. The CDR3 extends over 13 amino acids. CDR3 DNA sequence: TGTGCCAGCAGCTCCCGGACTTTCGCTGAAGCTTTCTTT. Amino acids: CASSSRTFAEAFF. Complete variable domain (other parts from reference TRBV7-9 and TRBJ1-1): DTGVSQNPRHKITKRGQNVTFRCDPISEHNRLYWYRQTLGQGPEFLTYFQNEAQLEKSRLLSDRFSAERPKGSFSTLEIQRTEQGDSAMYLCASSSRTFAEAFFGQGTRLTVV.

V and J are TRBV10-3 and TRBJ1-1; TRBD1 aligns across 7 bases. The CDR3 is 13 residues long. The J segment lost 3 bases and the V segment lost 7 bases, leaving 5 bases of the junction unmatched. Germline CDR1 is ENHRY and CDR2 is SYGVKD. The CDR3, as DNA: TGTGCCATCAAACTGACAGGGCACACTGAAGCTTTCTTT. Translated, it gives CAIKLTGHTEAFF.

This clone was seen only once. The genes are TRBV7-9 and TRBJ1-4; the D is unclear. Trimming cost V 5 bases and J 7 bases, with 17 bases left between them. Germline V gives CDR1 SEHNR, CDR2 FQNEAQ (reference sequence). This CDR3 has 15 amino acids. The CDR3 spells CASSPSGLGGEKLFF. The CDR3 DNA reads as TGTGCCAGCAGCCCCTCCGGCCTGGGCGGTGAAAAACTGTTTTTT.